These 27 T cell receptor beta chains share one sample of origin, sequenced in a study of T cell responses to AZD1222 COVID-19 vaccine. Assay used: immunoSEQ multiplex PCR; TCRdb lists only in-frame clones, some missing. The table includes around 99,000 clones, around 92% detected once. The input for sequencing was peripheral blood, taken 28 days after the second AZD1222 dose. These TCRs come from an adult who received the AZD1222 COVID-19 vaccine.

This clone appeared a single time. This CDR3 is CASRGQGGYGYTF. CDR3 nucleotides: TGTGCCAGCAGGGGCCAGGGCGGCTATGGCTACACCTTC. V gene TRBV7-9 combines with J gene TRBJ1-2, with D perhaps TRBD1 (5 bases). Between the trimmed V and J ends, which lost 6 bases and 4 bases, there was a span of 12 bases. The germline gives CDR1 SEHNR, CDR2 FQNEAQ (reference sequence). This CDR3 is 13 amino acids long.

This chain links TRBV6-5 with TRBJ1-5, with 7 nucleotides matching TRBD1. The CDR3 has 13 amino acids. Germline CDR1 reads MNHEY; CDR2 reads SVGAGI. The V gene end was trimmed by 6 bases and the J gene end by 5 bases; junction bases not matched to a gene: 4. The CDR3 sequence is CASSRQGDQPQHF. The CDR3 DNA follows: TGTGCCAGCAGCCGACAGGGCGATCAGCCCCAGCATTTT.

The chain employs TRBV28 and TRBJ1-3; maybe TRBD1 (5 bases). V was clipped by 5 bases and J by 0 bases, with 11 bases between them. Germline V CDR1 and CDR2: MDHEN, SYDVKM. The CDR3 is 15 residues long. The DNA for the CDR3 is TGTGCCAGCAGTGGGGGGAGCCTCTCTGGAAACACCATATATTTT. Residues: CASSGGSLSGNTIYF.

This sequence joins TRBV5-1 and TRBJ1-2, with 10 bases aligning to TRBD1. This CDR3 has 15 residues. V lost 1 base to trimming and J lost 8 bases; unmatched junction nucleotides: 8. CDR1 and CDR2 from the germline V gene are SGHRS and YFSETQ. CDR3 sequence (DNA): TGCGCCAGCAGCTTGTCCGGGACAGGGGCACAGGGCTACACCTTC. Translated, it gives CASSLSGTGAQGYTF.

The sample holds many counts of this clone. The CDR3 DNA is TGCAGTGCTAGTCAGTTCCAGGGCATCAATCAGCCCCAGCATTTT. Translated: CSASQFQGINQPQHF. The V call is TRBV20-1, the J call TRBJ1-5, with TRBD1 as a possible D gene (5 bases). The V end was cut by 3 bases, the J end by 3 bases, with 15 bases between. The CDR3 is 15 residues long. From germline, CDR1 is DFQATT and CDR2 SNEGSKA (reference sequence).

The chain joins TRBV20-1 to TRBJ2-7, with a tentative D call TRBD2 (5 bases). CDR3 size: 14 residues. Germline V gene lookup returns CDR1 DFQATT and CDR2 SNEGSKA (reference sequence). Trimming took 6 bases from V and 2 from J, leaving 17 bases between them. The CDR3 sequence: CSASGGRNTYEQYF. In nucleotides, the CDR3 is TGCAGTGCCAGTGGAGGCAGGAACACCTACGAGCAGTACTTC.

The chain combines TRBV6-2 or TRBV6-3 with TRBJ1-1, with D possibly TRBD1 on 5 matching bases. Germline loops: CDR1 MNHEY, CDR2 SVGEGT. The germline V and J ends were trimmed by 2 bases and 8 bases, with 15 bases remaining between them. CDR3 length equals 14 residues. CDR3 region: CASSYDPTAWEAFF. DNA for the CDR3: TGTGCCAGCAGTTACGATCCGACAGCATGGGAAGCTTTCTTT.

The chain employs TRBV5-1 and TRBJ1-1; D perhaps matches TRBD1 (5 bases). This CDR3 comprises 15 residues. The V and J ends lost 4 bases and 1 base respectively, with 14 bases between them. In germline, CDR1 is SGHRS, CDR2 YFSETQ. The CDR3 reads CASSITGTGNTEAFF. For the CDR3, the DNA is TGCGCCAGCAGCATTACCGGGACGGGGAACACTGAAGCTTTCTTT.

V usage is TRBV5-4 and J usage is TRBJ2-3; 10 bases are a match to TRBD2. The germline V gene has CDR1 SGHNT and CDR2 YYREEE (reference sequence). The V segment lost 5 bases and the J segment 6 bases; nucleotides outside the gene matches: 12. This CDR3 comprises 16 residues. The CDR3 here is CASRSFLAGASDTQYF. Written as DNA, the CDR3 is TGTGCCAGCAGGAGTTTCCTAGCGGGAGCTTCCGATACGCAGTATTTT.

The sample holds one count of this clone. This chain joins TRBV6-2 or TRBV6-3 and TRBJ2-3, with 7 positions matching TRBD1. J lost 3 bases, V lost 5 bases, and 5 bases had no gene match. This CDR3 is built from 14 residues. Germline V gives CDR1 MNHEY, CDR2 SVGEGT. The CDR3, as DNA: TGTGCCAGCAGTCAAGACAGGGAGACAGATACGCAGTATTTT. Protein sequence: CASSQDRETDTQYF.

This clone was seen once. The J gene is TRBJ1-5, the V gene TRBV4-1; D perhaps matches TRBD1 (5 bases). Trimming removed 0 bases from V and 6 bases from J, with 12 bases in between. CDR1 and CDR2 from the germline V gene are MGHRA and YSYEKL. This CDR3 is 15 amino acids long. The CDR3 coding sequence is TGCGCCAGCAGCCAAGATTTGGACATAATTCAGCCCCAGCATTTT. Protein product: CASSQDLDIIQPQHF.

The chain recombines TRBV28 with TRBJ2-7; D unclear. V dropped 2 bases and J dropped 0 bases, with 11 bases sitting between them. CDR3 length equals 15 residues. Germline V gene lookup returns CDR1 MDHEN and CDR2 SYDVKM. CDR3 in amino acids: CASSLGFTISYEQYF. CDR3 sequence (DNA): TGTGCCAGCAGTTTAGGTTTTACGATCTCCTACGAGCAGTACTTC. Looking up the rest from reference TRBV28 and TRBJ2-7 gives the full variable domain: DVKVTQSSRYLVKRTGEKVFLECVQDMDHENMFWYRQDPGLGLRLIYFSYDVKMKEKGDIPEGYSVSREKKERFSLILESASTNQTSMYLCASSLGFTISYEQYFGPGTRLTVT.

The chain couples TRBV7-2 to TRBJ1-2; D possibly corresponds to TRBD1 (6 bases). V was cut by 3 bases and J by 7 bases, with 15 bases left in between. Germline lookup yields CDR1 SGHTA and CDR2 FQGNSA. The CDR3 is 14 residues long. The CDR3: CASSLLTGSSGYTF. CDR3 bases: TGTGCCAGCAGCTTGCTTACAGGGAGCTCTGGCTACACCTTC.

Worth noting for this clone: An end of the junction does not agree with germline; a read error may underlie this. The chain's CDR3 is CASSLAGGTGELFF. CDR3 nucleotides: TGTGCTAGCAGCTTGGCAGGGGGCACCGGGGAGCTGTTTTTT. The chain uses TRBV7-7 and TRBJ2-2; 7 nucleotides align to TRBD1. CDR3 length equals 14 residues. Germline CDR1 SSHAT, CDR2 FNYEAQ (reference sequence).

The chain combines TRBV18 with TRBJ1-4; 7 bases fit TRBD1. Trimming removed 5 bases from V and 8 bases from J; junction bases left unmatched: 5. The length of the CDR3 is 13 residues. Germline CDR1 KGHSH, CDR2 LQKENI. CDR3 sequence: CASSSLQGEKLFF. The DNA of the CDR3 is TGTGCCAGCTCATCACTACAGGGGGAAAAACTGTTTTTT.

The chain links TRBV3-1 (or the pseudogene TRBV3-2) to TRBJ2-5; 13 positions match TRBD2. V was pared by 4 bases and J by 9 bases, with 14 bases of the junction left unmatched. From germline, CDR1 is LGHDT and CDR2 YNNKEL (reference sequence). The CDR3 has 17 amino acids. The CDR3 loop is CASSPRLAGGSGMAQYF. The DNA for the CDR3 is TGTGCCAGCAGCCCTCGACTAGCGGGGGGATCCGGTATGGCCCAGTACTTC.

The rearrangement links TRBV9 to TRBJ1-3; D is perhaps TRBD1 (5 bases). V lost 4 bases and J 0 bases, leaving 14 bases between the germline ends. CDR3 length: 16 amino acids. Germline CDR1 reads SGDLS; CDR2 reads YYNGEE. CDR3 nucleotides: TGTGCCAGCAGCCCAAGGGGCCTCAGCTCTGGAAACACCATATATTTT. The encoded protein is CASSPRGLSSGNTIYF.

The chain has TRBV6-5 and TRBJ2-2; tentative D call: TRBD1 (6 bases). CDR1 is MNHEY, CDR2 SVGAGI, per germline. This CDR3 has 15 amino acids. V gave up 4 bases and J gave up 1 base, with 10 bases separating them. The CDR3 nucleotides are TGTGCCAGCAGTTTGGGACACCTGAACACCGGGGAGCTGTTTTTT. Protein sequence: CASSLGHLNTGELFF.

The chain recombines TRBV10-1 with TRBJ2-3; D remains ambiguous. Germline-derived CDR1 and CDR2 are WNHNN and SYGVQD (reference sequence). CDR3 size: 15 residues. Trimming stripped 0 bases from V and 2 bases from J, with 9 bases between. Written as DNA, the CDR3 is TGCGCCAGCAGTGAGTCTAGGTTATTCACAGATACGCAGTATTTT. It is translated as CASSESRLFTDTQYF.

The chain carries TRBV4-3 and TRBJ2-1, with a tentative D call TRBD2 (5 bases). Trimming cost V 0 bases and J 2 bases, with 8 bases left between them. Germline values: CDR1 LGHNA, CDR2 YSLEER. The CDR3 contains 15 residues. The CDR3 DNA sequence: TGCGCCAGCAGCCAAGAATACGGGGCCTACAATGAGCAGTTCTTC. Translating gives CASSQEYGAYNEQFF.

The rearrangement joins TRBV5-4 to TRBJ2-7, with 10 bases identical to TRBD1. The J segment lost 4 bases and the V segment lost 3 bases, leaving 4 bases of the junction unmatched. Germline lookup yields CDR1 SGHNT and CDR2 YYREEE (reference sequence). The length of the CDR3 is 14 residues. The CDR3 sequence is CASSSGTGVYEQYF. The CDR3 DNA reads as TGTGCCAGCAGCTCCGGGACAGGGGTTTACGAGCAGTACTTC.

This clone came up once. This chain joins TRBV7-9 and TRBJ1-5; perhaps TRBD1 as D (6 bases). Per germline, CDR1 SEHNR and CDR2 FQNEAQ (reference sequence). V lost 3 bases to trimming and J lost 0 bases, with 6 bases between them. The CDR3 spans 14 residues. The chain's CDR3 is CASSFRGSNQPQHF. The CDR3 nucleotides are TGTGCCAGCAGCTTCAGGGGTAGCAATCAGCCCCAGCATTTT.

This chain uses TRBV11-3 with TRBJ2-7; D gene uncertain. Trimming removed 5 bases from V and 5 bases from J, with 13 bases in between. CDR3 length: 13 amino acids. Germline CDR1 and CDR2: SGHNT and YENEEA. Written as DNA, the CDR3 is TGTGCCAGCAGCCCGACTCCCTTGGACGAGCAGTACTTC. Residues: CASSPTPLDEQYF.

The chain combines TRBV4-2 with TRBJ1-5, with D tentatively TRBD1 (5 bases). The CDR3 loop spans 14 amino acids. Germline CDR1 LGHNA, CDR2 YNFKEQ. V lost 1 base to trimming and J lost 6 bases, with 10 bases between them. CDR3 in DNA: TGTGCCAGCAGCCAAGGAGTGGGACCTCAGCCCCAGCATTTT. Its protein product is CASSQGVGPQPQHF.

The rearrangement joins TRBV3-1 (or the pseudogene TRBV3-2) to TRBJ2-3, with a tentative D call TRBD1 (5 bases). This CDR3 is built from 14 residues. Per germline, CDR1 LGHDT and CDR2 YNNKEL (reference sequence). V dropped 4 bases and J dropped 5 bases, with 13 bases sitting between them. The CDR3 spells CASSPPGNGDTQYF. In DNA form, the CDR3 reads TGTGCCAGCAGCCCCCCAGGGAATGGAGATACGCAGTATTTT.

The chain couples TRBV29-1 to TRBJ2-5, with a weak D call TRBD2 (5 bases). The CDR3 runs 13 residues. From germline, CDR1 is SQVTM and CDR2 ANQGSEA. Between the trimmed V and J ends, which lost 3 bases and 5 bases, there was a span of 13 bases. CDR3 region: CSVESGFWETQYF. The CDR3 bases are TGCAGCGTTGAGTCGGGGTTTTGGGAGACCCAGTACTTC.

The V gene is TRBV7-9, the J gene TRBJ1-5, with D unresolved. V dropped 1 base and J dropped 4 bases, with 5 bases sitting between them. CDR1 SEHNR and CDR2 FQNEAQ come from the germline V gene (reference sequence). This CDR3 has 13 amino acids. CDR3 DNA sequence: TGTGCCAGCAGCTTAGACGAGAATCAGCCCCAGCATTTT. Translating gives CASSLDENQPQHF.